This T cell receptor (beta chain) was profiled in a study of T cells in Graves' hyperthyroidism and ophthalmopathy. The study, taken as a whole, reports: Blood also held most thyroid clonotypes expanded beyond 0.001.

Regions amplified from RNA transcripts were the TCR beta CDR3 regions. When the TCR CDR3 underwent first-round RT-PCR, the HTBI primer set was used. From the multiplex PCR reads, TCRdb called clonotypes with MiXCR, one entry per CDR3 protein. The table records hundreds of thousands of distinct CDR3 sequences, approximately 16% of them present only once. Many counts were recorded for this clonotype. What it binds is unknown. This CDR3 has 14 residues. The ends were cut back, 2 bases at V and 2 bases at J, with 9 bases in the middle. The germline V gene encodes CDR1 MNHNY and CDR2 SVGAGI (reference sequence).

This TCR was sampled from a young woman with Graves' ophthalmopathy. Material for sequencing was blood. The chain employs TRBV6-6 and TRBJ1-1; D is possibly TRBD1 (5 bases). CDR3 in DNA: TGTGCCAGCAGTTACAGGGGAGGCAACACTGAAGCTTTCTTT. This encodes CASSYRGGNTEAFF.